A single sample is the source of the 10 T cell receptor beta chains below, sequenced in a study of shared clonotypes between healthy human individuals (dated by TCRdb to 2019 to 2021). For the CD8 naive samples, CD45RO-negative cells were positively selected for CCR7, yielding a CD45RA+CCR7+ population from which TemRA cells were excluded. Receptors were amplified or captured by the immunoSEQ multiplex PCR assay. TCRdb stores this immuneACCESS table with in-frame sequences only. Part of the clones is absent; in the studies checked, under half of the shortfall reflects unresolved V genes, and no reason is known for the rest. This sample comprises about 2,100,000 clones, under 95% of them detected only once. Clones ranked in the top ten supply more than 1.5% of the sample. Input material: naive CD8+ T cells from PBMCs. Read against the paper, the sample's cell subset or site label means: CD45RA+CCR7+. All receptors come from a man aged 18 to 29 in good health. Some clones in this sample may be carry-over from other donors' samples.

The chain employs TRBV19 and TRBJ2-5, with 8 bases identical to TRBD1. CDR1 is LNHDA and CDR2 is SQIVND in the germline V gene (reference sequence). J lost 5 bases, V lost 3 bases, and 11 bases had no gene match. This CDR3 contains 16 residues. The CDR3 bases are TGTGCCAGTAGTATTCCAGGGGGCCCTCGGTACGAGACCCAGTACTTC. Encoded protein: CASSIPGGPRYETQYF.

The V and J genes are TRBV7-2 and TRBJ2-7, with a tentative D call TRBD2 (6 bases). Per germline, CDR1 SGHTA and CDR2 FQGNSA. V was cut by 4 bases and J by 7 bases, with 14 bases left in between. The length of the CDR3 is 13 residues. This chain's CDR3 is CASSWLAGREQYF. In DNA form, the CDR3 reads TGTGCCAGCAGCTGGCTGGCGGGACGGGAGCAGTACTTC. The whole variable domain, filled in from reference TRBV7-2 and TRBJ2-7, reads GAGVSQSPSNKVTEKGKDVELRCDPISGHTALYWYRQSLGQGLEFLIYFQGNSAPDKSGLPSDRFSAERTGGSVSTLTIQRTQQEDSAVYLCASSWLAGREQYFGPGTRLTVT.

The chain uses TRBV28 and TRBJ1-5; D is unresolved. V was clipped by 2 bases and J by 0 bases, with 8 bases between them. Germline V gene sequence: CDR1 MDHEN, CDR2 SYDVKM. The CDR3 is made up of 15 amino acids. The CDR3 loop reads CASSLSHHSNQPQHF. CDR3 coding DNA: TGTGCCAGCAGTTTAAGCCACCATAGCAATCAGCCCCAGCATTTT. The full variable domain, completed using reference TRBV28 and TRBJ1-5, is DVKVTQSSRYLVKRTGEKVFLECVQDMDHENMFWYRQDPGLGLRLIYFSYDVKMKEKGDIPEGYSVSREKKERFSLILESASTNQTSMYLCASSLSHHSNQPQHFGDGTRLSIL.

The CDR3 sequence: CATSLRESREDTQYF. The CDR3 region has the DNA TGTGCCACCAGCTTGCGGGAGAGCCGTGAAGATACGCAGTATTTT. The chain carries TRBV15 and TRBJ2-3; 7 bases are shared with TRBD2. Germline V gives CDR1 LNHNV, CDR2 YYDKDF (reference sequence). The J segment lost 5 bases and the V segment lost 5 bases, leaving 10 bases of the junction unmatched. The CDR3 totals 15 residues. Complete variable domain (other parts from reference TRBV15 and TRBJ2-3): DAMVIQNPRYQVTQFGKPVTLSCSQTLNHNVMYWYQQKSSQAPKLLFHYYDKDFNNEADTPDNFQSRRPNTSFCFLDIRSPGLGDTAMYLCATSLRESREDTQYFGPGTRLTVL.

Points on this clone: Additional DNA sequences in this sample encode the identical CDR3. DNA of the CDR3: TGTGCCAGCAGCCCCGGGACAGGGCATGGCTACACCTTC. This codes for CASSPGTGHGYTF. The chain carries TRBV7-3 and TRBJ1-2; TRBD1 aligns across 9 bases. CDR1 is SGHTA, CDR2 FQGTGA, per germline. This CDR3 region has 13 residues. V shed 5 bases, J shed 6 bases, and the junction held 4 bases outside the gene matches.

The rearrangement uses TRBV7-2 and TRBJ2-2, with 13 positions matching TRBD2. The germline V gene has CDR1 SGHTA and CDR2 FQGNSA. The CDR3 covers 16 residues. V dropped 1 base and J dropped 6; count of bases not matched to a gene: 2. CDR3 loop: CASSLGLAGGPGELFF. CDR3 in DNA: TGTGCCAGCAGCTTAGGACTAGCGGGAGGACCCGGGGAGCTGTTTTTT.

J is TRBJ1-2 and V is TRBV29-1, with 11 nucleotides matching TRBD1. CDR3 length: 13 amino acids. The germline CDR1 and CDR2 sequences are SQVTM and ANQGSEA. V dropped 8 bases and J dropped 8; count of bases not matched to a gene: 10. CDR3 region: CSTRGQGATGYTF. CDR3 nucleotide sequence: TGCAGCACTCGCGGACAGGGGGCGACAGGCTACACCTTC. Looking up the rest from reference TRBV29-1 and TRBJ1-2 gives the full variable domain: SAVISQKPSRDICQRGTSLTIQCQVDSQVTMMFWYRQQPGQSLTLIATANQGSEATYESGFVIDKFPISRPNLTFSTLTVSNMSPEDSSIYLCSTRGQGATGYTFGSGTRLTVV.

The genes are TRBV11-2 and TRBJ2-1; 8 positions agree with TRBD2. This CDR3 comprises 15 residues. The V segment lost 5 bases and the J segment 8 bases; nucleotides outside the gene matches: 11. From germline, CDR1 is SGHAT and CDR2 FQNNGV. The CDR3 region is CASSLGLGGGYEQFF. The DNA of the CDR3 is TGTGCCAGCAGCCTGGGACTAGGTGGTGGGTATGAGCAGTTCTTC.

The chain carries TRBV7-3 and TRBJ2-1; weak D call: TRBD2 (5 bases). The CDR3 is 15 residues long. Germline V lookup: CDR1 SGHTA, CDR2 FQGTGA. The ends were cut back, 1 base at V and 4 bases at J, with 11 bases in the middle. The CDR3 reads CASSLNSWEYNEQFF. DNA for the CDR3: TGTGCCAGCAGCTTAAATTCCTGGGAGTACAATGAGCAGTTCTTC.

The CDR3 here is CASSYGTGQGYTF. In nucleotides, the CDR3 is TGTGCCAGCAGTTACGGGACAGGGCAAGGCTACACCTTC. The V gene is TRBV13, the J gene TRBJ1-2, with TRBD1 matching 9 bases. In germline, CDR1 is PRHDT, CDR2 FYEKMQ (reference sequence). The V segment lost 6 bases and the J segment 8 bases; nucleotides outside the gene matches: 7. The CDR3 loop spans 13 amino acids.